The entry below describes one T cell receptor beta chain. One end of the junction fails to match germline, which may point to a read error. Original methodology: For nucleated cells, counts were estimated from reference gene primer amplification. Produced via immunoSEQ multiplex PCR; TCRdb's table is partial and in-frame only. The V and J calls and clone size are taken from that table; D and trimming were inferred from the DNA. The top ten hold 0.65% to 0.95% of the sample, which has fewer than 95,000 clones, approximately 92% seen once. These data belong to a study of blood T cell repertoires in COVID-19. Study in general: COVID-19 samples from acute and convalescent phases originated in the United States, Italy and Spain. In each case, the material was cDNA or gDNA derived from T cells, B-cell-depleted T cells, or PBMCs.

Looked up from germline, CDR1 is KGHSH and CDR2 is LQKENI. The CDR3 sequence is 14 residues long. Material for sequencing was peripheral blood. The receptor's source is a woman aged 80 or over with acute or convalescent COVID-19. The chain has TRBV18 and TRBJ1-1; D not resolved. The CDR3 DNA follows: TGTGCCAGCTCACCACCGAGTCTGAAGACTGAAGCTTTCTTT. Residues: CASSPPSLKTEAFF.